This record concerns one T cell receptor beta chain sequence. This clone was recorded once. This clone's antigen is unknown. One end of the junction fails to match germline, which may point to a read error. Library creation used the immunoSEQ multiplex PCR assay. Sourced from immuneACCESS, this table was stored by TCRdb with only in-frame sequences that have V and J called. A share of the clones is absent; for the studies checked, an unresolved V gene accounts for under half, and the remainder has no known explanation. This sample holds 120,000 to 150,000 clones; more than 90% were observed only once. Roughly 10% of the sample rests with the top ten. The sample is drawn from a study of control samples from healthy donors and cancer patients (TCRdb year 2020). CDR1 and CDR2 are drawn from the germline V gene (reference sequence): LNHDA, SQIVND. The CDR3 numbers 14 residues from cysteine through phenylalanine. Here the CDR3 DNA is all that survives: 42 bases in frame from base 1.

Sequencing used blood. The source of this sequence is a man aged 25 to 40 in good health. Recombination connected TRBV19 to TRBJ2-7; TRBD1 is perhaps the D gene, given 6 matching bases. The DNA sequence follows: TGTGCCAGTAGTGGACGGGACACCCGCTACCAGCAGTACTTC. The encoded protein is CASSGRDTRYQQYF.